This T cell receptor beta chain was recorded in a study of blood T cell repertoires in COVID-19 (dated by TCRdb to 2020 to 2022). With regard to the full study: The collaborator samples originated in the United States, Italy and Spain and spanned the acute and convalescent phases of COVID-19. The samples were drawn from two sources: the first 160 participants of the ongoing ImmuneRACE study, and 1,254 subjects contributed by 6 global collaborators. Where HLA class I and class II types were available, the types were taken from metadata supplied by the sample provider, not from assay-based typing. The prospective study material was composed of cDNA or gDNA derived from T cells, B-cell-depleted T cells, or PBMCs. A freely available public database, intended as a resource for researchers studying the immune response to SARS-CoV-2, is where the repertoires were released. Nearly every sample came with metadata listing a de-identified subject ID, COVID-19 status, age in years and sex. Subjects who had been exposed to COVID-19, were actively infected with it, or had recovered from it provided the deeply sampled blood TCRbeta repertoires that made up the dataset. General findings and caveats noted by the study authors: How much clinical and demographic metadata was included differed by source and by participant, and the metadata was provided uncurated.

Concerning this clone: Which antigen it targets is not known. Base qualities are not at hand, and no much larger clone is one base apart.

The germline V gene specifies SGDLS as CDR1 and YYNGEE as CDR2. Taken from cysteine to phenylalanine, the CDR3 has 15 residues. Only the CDR3 DNA is retained, 45 bases long and in frame from the first base. Ends trimmed: V by 3 bases, J by 7 bases; bases unmatched to a gene: 9. TCRbeta CDR3 regions were amplified from genomic DNA by means of the immunoSEQ Assay, a bias-controlled multiplex PCR. Under the source paper's analysis protocol: The number of nucleated cells in each sample was estimated by amplification of reference gene primers within the assay. Sequence reads were collapsed and filtered to measure the absolute abundance of every unique TCRbeta CDR3 rearrangement. For each sample, productive Simpson clonality was calculated as the square root of Simpson's diversity index across productive rearrangements. In TCRdb, the immuneACCESS table is reduced to in-frame sequences with V and J assigned. These tables do not hold every clone; where another copy was compared, an unresolved V gene accounts for under half, and the others remain unexplained. That table is the source of V, J and clone size, and D and trimming were worked out from the DNA. The sample table lists 30,000 to 35,000 clones, 88% of them with a count of one. The top ten constitute approximately 5% of the sample.

Whole blood was collected in K2EDTA tubes by collaborating institutions according to the institutions' own protocols. Collaborator samples were shipped for TCRbeta analysis as frozen whole blood, isolated PBMCs, or DNA extracted from either sample type. The sample was peripheral blood. This sequence originates from a woman aged 65 to 85 with active COVID-19. Recombination linked TRBV9 to TRBJ2-1; TRBD2 aligns with 8 central bases. The nucleotide sequence is TGTGCCAGCAGCGCAGGACTAGCTGAGGGAAATGAGCAGTTCTTC. This sequence encodes CASSAGLAEGNEQFF. With the portions outside the CDR3 filled from the reference TRBV9 and TRBJ2-1 genes, the complete variable region becomes DSGVTQTPKHLITATGQRVTLRCSPRSGDLSVYWYQQSLDQGLQFLIQYYNGEERAKGNILERFSAQQFPDLHSELNLSSLELGDSALYFCASSAGLAEGNEQFFGPGTRLTVL.